Presented here are 29 T cell receptor beta chains from one specimen sequenced in a study of shared clonotypes between healthy human individuals. Only in-frame clones appear in the TCRdb table, and some are missing; sequencing was by immunoSEQ multiplex PCR. The table has over 2 million clones, just under 95% seen once. Cells designated naive CD8 were CD45RO-negative and were positively selected for CCR7, with terminally differentiated effector memory CD45RA+ cells excluded. Sequencing input: naive CD8+ T cells sorted from blood. Source of these receptors: a man aged 18 to 30 in good health.

In the case of this clone: In the same sample, other DNA sequences code for this CDR3. V usage is TRBV11-1 and J usage is TRBJ2-5, with a possible D match to TRBD2 (6 bases). This CDR3 has 13 residues. The germline V gene has CDR1 SGHAT and CDR2 FQDESV (reference sequence). V lost 1 base and J lost 5, with 8 bases in between. The CDR3 spells CASSLGGGETQYF. The CDR3 bases are TGTGCCAGCAGCTTAGGTGGGGGGGAGACCCAGTACTTC.

This chain joins TRBV30 and TRBJ2-5, with a weak D call TRBD1 (5 bases). TRBJ2-7 matches the DNA end more closely, so the J call is doubtful. Germline CDR1 reads GTSNPN; CDR2 reads SVGIG (reference sequence). This CDR3 spans 13 amino acids. CDR3 in DNA: TGTGCCTGGAGTGTCATGGGGCTGGGCGAGCAGTACTTC. This encodes CAWSVMGLGEQYF.

The J gene is TRBJ2-2, the V gene TRBV9, with 10 bases identical to TRBD2. The CDR3 runs 15 residues. Germline lookup yields CDR1 SGDLS and CDR2 YYNGEE. The V segment lost 4 bases and the J segment 5 bases; nucleotides outside the gene matches: 5. Here the CDR3 DNA reads TGTGCCAGCAGCTTAGAGACTAGCGGGACCGGGGAGCTGTTTTTT. Translated, it gives CASSLETSGTGELFF.

This chain uses TRBV19 with TRBJ2-5; D is ambiguous. Germline CDR1 LNHDA, CDR2 SQIVND (reference sequence). Trimming took off 5 bases at V and 1 base at J, with 14 bases between the two ends. The CDR3 is 15 amino acids. CDR3 sequence reads: CASSLLSDTQETQYF. The CDR3 nucleotides are TGTGCCAGTAGTCTTTTGTCAGACACCCAAGAGACCCAGTACTTC.

The rearrangement links TRBV28 to TRBJ2-1; D unresolved. Germline V gene data show CDR1 as MDHEN and CDR2 as SYDVKM. V lost 6 bases to trimming and J lost 7 bases, with 16 bases between them. This CDR3 has 14 amino acids. The CDR3 loop is CASSPLPRSNEQFF. CDR3 coding DNA: TGTGCCAGCAGCCCCCTGCCCCGGAGTAATGAGCAGTTCTTC.

The J gene is TRBJ2-3, the V gene TRBV28; a possible D gene is TRBD1 (6 bases). V dropped 5 bases and J dropped 4 bases, with 13 bases sitting between them. In germline, CDR1 is MDHEN, CDR2 SYDVKM. CDR3 length: 14 amino acids. The CDR3 spells CASSPGTLADTQYF. In DNA, the CDR3 is TGTGCCAGCAGTCCTGGGACATTGGCAGATACGCAGTATTTT. Full variable domain (rest looked up from reference TRBV28 and TRBJ2-3): DVKVTQSSRYLVKRTGEKVFLECVQDMDHENMFWYRQDPGLGLRLIYFSYDVKMKEKGDIPEGYSVSREKKERFSLILESASTNQTSMYLCASSPGTLADTQYFGPGTRLTVL.

This sequence joins TRBV13 and TRBJ1-2, with 10 bases matching TRBD1. The germline CDR1 and CDR2 sequences are PRHDT and FYEKMQ (reference sequence). This CDR3 is built from 14 residues. Trimming at V came to 4 bases and at J to 8 bases, leaving 7 bases not matched to a gene. The CDR3 DNA reads as TGTGCCAGCAGCTGGGGCGGGACAGGGGAGGGCTACACCTTC. It specifies CASSWGGTGEGYTF.

This chain uses TRBV27 with TRBJ2-7; maybe TRBD1 (7 bases). The CDR3 is 15 amino acids. CDR1 is MNHEY and CDR2 is SMNVEV in the germline V gene (reference sequence). With 3 bases removed from V and 2 bases from J, the gap between germline ends came to 14 bases. The CDR3 sequence: CASSFLEGAPYEQYF. The CDR3 region has the DNA TGTGCCAGCAGTTTCCTGGAGGGGGCTCCCTACGAGCAGTACTTC.

The chain combines TRBV6-1 with TRBJ1-4; unclear D gene. The CDR3 has 17 amino acids. V lost 3 bases and J 3 bases, leaving 17 bases between the germline ends. The germline V gene encodes CDR1 MNHNS and CDR2 SASEGT. The CDR3 sequence: CASSDQIAYAPNEKLFF. DNA for the CDR3: TGTGCCAGCAGTGACCAGATAGCCTACGCGCCTAATGAAAAACTGTTTTTT.

This chain links TRBV18 with TRBJ1-2; 8 bases agree with TRBD1. The CDR3 contains 14 residues. CDR1 KGHSH and CDR2 LQKENI come from the germline V gene. V lost 4 bases, J lost 3 bases, and 4 bases stayed unmatched. The CDR3 spells CASSLSTGDYGYTF. The DNA of the CDR3 is TGTGCCAGCTCACTCTCGACAGGGGACTATGGCTACACCTTC. Based on the CDR3 plus reference TRBV18 and TRBJ1-2, the full variable domain is NAGVMQNPRHLVRRRGQEARLRCSPMKGHSHVYWYRQLPEEGLKFMVYLQKENIIDESGMPKERFSAEFPKEGPSILRIQQVVRGDSAAYFCASSLSTGDYGYTFGSGTRLTVV.

The V and J genes are TRBV4-3 and TRBJ1-2; 7 bases are a match to TRBD1. CDR1 and CDR2 from the germline V gene are LGHNA and YSLEER. This CDR3 is 15 amino acids long. Losses at the gene ends were 2 bases for V and 5 bases for J; bases not matched to a gene: 8. The CDR3 bases are TGCGCCAGCAGCCAATACACAGGGGCGGCATATGGCTACACCTTC. It codes for CASSQYTGAAYGYTF.

V is TRBV4-3 and J is TRBJ2-2, with unresolved D. In germline, CDR1 is LGHNA, CDR2 YSLEER. This CDR3 is 15 amino acids long. V was shortened by 0 bases and J by 6 bases, with 11 bases between the two germline ends. The CDR3 here is CASSQDWLVPGELFF. The CDR3 DNA is TGCGCCAGCAGCCAAGATTGGCTAGTACCCGGGGAGCTGTTTTTT.

The chain employs TRBV28 and TRBJ2-5; D is tentatively TRBD1 or TRBD2 (5 bases each). CDR1 is MDHEN, CDR2 SYDVKM, per germline. V lost 1 base to trimming and J lost 3 bases, with 18 bases between them. CDR3 length equals 17 residues. Here the CDR3 DNA reads TGTGCCAGCAGTTTATTTCCCAAGGGTCTGGGGGAAGAGACCCAGTACTTC. This encodes CASSLFPKGLGEETQYF.

The genes are TRBV27 and TRBJ2-5; D uncertain. V lost 5 bases and J 5 bases, leaving 18 bases between the germline ends. Germline V CDR1 and CDR2: MNHEY, SMNVEV (reference sequence). This CDR3 is built from 15 residues. The CDR3 DNA is TGTGCCAGCAGTCCCGTGGGGTTCCTGGGGGAGACCCAGTACTTC. It yields the protein CASSPVGFLGETQYF.

In its sample, this clone was seen a few times. The rearrangement joins TRBV7-9 to TRBJ2-7, with D maybe TRBD2 (5 bases). Germline CDR1 is SEHNR and CDR2 is FQNEAQ (reference sequence). The V end lost 1 base, the J end lost 3 bases, and 7 bases lay between the germline ends. CDR3 length: 13 amino acids. The chain's CDR3 is CASSLVEGYEQYF. The CDR3 DNA reads as TGTGCCAGCAGCTTAGTTGAGGGCTACGAGCAGTACTTC. The whole variable domain, remainder taken from reference TRBV7-9 and TRBJ2-7, is DTGVSQNPRHKITKRGQNVTFRCDPISEHNRLYWYRQTLGQGPEFLTYFQNEAQLEKSRLLSDRFSAERPKGSFSTLEIQRTEQGDSAMYLCASSLVEGYEQYFGPGTRLTVT.

V and J are TRBV9 and TRBJ2-1; 8 nucleotides line up with TRBD2. This CDR3 spans 15 amino acids. The germline V gene has CDR1 SGDLS and CDR2 YYNGEE. J was trimmed by 4 bases and V by 3 bases; bases with no gene match: 6. CDR3 residues: CASSDRTSSYNEQFF. For the CDR3, the DNA is TGTGCCAGCAGCGACCGGACTAGCAGTTACAATGAGCAGTTCTTC.

The chain uses TRBV10-3 and TRBJ1-4; TRBD1 matches 7 bases. The V gene end was trimmed by 0 bases and the J gene end by 8 bases; junction bases not matched to a gene: 6. The CDR3 extends over 15 amino acids. In germline, CDR1 is ENHRY, CDR2 SYGVKD. The CDR3 bases are TGTGCCATCAGTGAGTCGTCAGGGACAGCGGAAAAACTGTTTTTT. The encoded protein is CAISESSGTAEKLFF.

The V gene is TRBV7-8, the J gene TRBJ1-5; D is undetermined. The CDR3 is made up of 14 amino acids. Trimming took 3 bases from V and 3 from J, leaving 9 bases between them. Germline CDR1 is SGHVS and CDR2 is FQNEAQ. The CDR3 sequence is CASSLWQDNQPQHF. The CDR3 nucleotides read TGTGCCAGCAGCTTGTGGCAGGACAATCAGCCCCAGCATTTT.

This chain uses TRBV27 with TRBJ2-5; 10 bases are shared with TRBD2. With V trimmed by 3 bases and J by 2 bases, 3 bases remained unmatched. This CDR3 is 15 amino acids long. The V gene's germline CDR1 is MNHEY and CDR2 SMNVEV (reference sequence). In DNA form, the CDR3 reads TGTGCCAGCAGTTTCCTAGCGGGGGAGCAAGAGACCCAGTACTTC. The encoded protein is CASSFLAGEQETQYF.

V gene TRBV5-1 combines with J gene TRBJ2-1, with 11 nucleotides matching TRBD2. V lost 0 bases and J lost 5; bases outside the gene matches: 4. CDR1 and CDR2 (germline): SGHRS, YFSETQ. This CDR3 spans 16 amino acids. Written as DNA, the CDR3 is TGCGCCAGCAGCTTGGGACTAGCGGGAACGAACAATGAGCAGTTCTTC. Its protein product is CASSLGLAGTNNEQFF.

The chain links TRBV4-3 to TRBJ2-7; TRBD2 matches 10 bases. CDR1 and CDR2 from the germline V gene are LGHNA and YSLEER. The trim removed 4 bases at V and 3 bases at J, leaving 6 bases unmatched. The CDR3 runs to 15 residues. The CDR3 sequence is CASSPYQREGYEQYF. CDR3 in DNA: TGCGCCAGCAGCCCCTATCAGCGGGAGGGCTACGAGCAGTACTTC.

This chain uses TRBV29-1 with TRBJ1-1, with D possibly matching TRBD1 (6 bases). The germline V gene has CDR1 SQVTM and CDR2 ANQGSEA. With 3 bases removed from V and 3 bases from J, the gap between germline ends came to 11 bases. CDR3 size: 13 residues. The CDR3 loop reads CSVDSQGDTEAFF. The CDR3, as DNA: TGCAGCGTTGATTCACAGGGCGACACTGAAGCTTTCTTT.

The chain links TRBV7-9 to TRBJ2-5; 9 bases line up with TRBD1. Per germline, CDR1 SEHNR and CDR2 FQNEAQ (reference sequence). The CDR3 is 16 residues long. The V and J ends lost 3 bases and 2 bases, in that order; junction bases with no gene match: 7. CDR3 coding DNA: TGTGCCAGCAGCTTTCCTCCGGGACAGGGTCAAGAGACCCAGTACTTC. Translating gives CASSFPPGQGQETQYF. The full variable domain, completed using reference TRBV7-9 and TRBJ2-5, is DTGVSQNPRHKITKRGQNVTFRCDPISEHNRLYWYRQTLGQGPEFLTYFQNEAQLEKSRLLSDRFSAERPKGSFSTLEIQRTEQGDSAMYLCASSFPPGQGQETQYFGPGTRLLVL.

The count of this clone is one. In the same sample, other DNA sequences code for this CDR3. This rearrangement joins TRBV13 to TRBJ2-7; perhaps TRBD1 as D (5 bases). Germline lookup yields CDR1 PRHDT and CDR2 FYEKMQ (reference sequence). The length of the CDR3 is 14 residues. The V end lost 1 base, the J end lost 3 bases, and 10 bases lay between the germline ends. The CDR3 DNA reads TGTGCCAGCAGCTTAGCCGGACAAGACTACGAGCAGTACTTC. Its translation: CASSLAGQDYEQYF.

The gene calls are TRBV11-2 and TRBJ2-7; no definite D call. The CDR3 is 12 amino acids. Germline V CDR1 and CDR2: SGHAT, FQNNGV. V lost 1 base and J lost 3, with 4 bases in between. CDR3 in DNA: TGTGCCAGCAGCTTAGCTATCTACGAGCAGTACTTC. This codes for CASSLAIYEQYF.

The chain joins TRBV30 to TRBJ1-4; D is possibly TRBD1 (5 bases). Trimming removed 0 bases at V and 8 bases at J, with 13 bases between. Looked up from germline, CDR1 is GTSNPN and CDR2 is SVGIG (reference sequence). The CDR3 has 14 residues. The CDR3 is CAWSVAASGEKLFF. The CDR3 DNA follows: TGTGCCTGGAGTGTAGCCGCGTCAGGGGAAAAACTGTTTTTT.

With regard to this clone: This sample also contains other DNA sequences that code for the same CDR3. The J gene is TRBJ2-1, the V gene TRBV5-1; D call uncertain. CDR3 length: 12 residues. CDR1 and CDR2 from the germline V gene are SGHRS and YFSETQ. V shed 0 bases and J shed 10 bases, with 8 bases lying between them. Here the CDR3 reads CASSLGPLEQFF. CDR3 sequence (DNA): TGCGCCAGCAGCTTGGGACCCCTAGAGCAGTTCTTC.

The chain links TRBV2 to TRBJ1-4; 7 nucleotides line up with TRBD1. The CDR3 covers 14 residues. V shed 3 bases and J 7 bases; nucleotides not matched to a gene: 5. Germline CDR1 reads SNHLY; CDR2 reads FYNNEI. The CDR3 loop reads CASSEGTVLEKLFF. The CDR3 bases are TGTGCCAGCAGTGAGGGGACAGTGCTTGAAAAACTGTTTTTT.

The V gene is TRBV4-1, the J gene TRBJ1-2, with D tentatively TRBD1 (5 bases). The V gene lost 4 bases and the J gene lost 3 bases, with 18 bases spanning the gap. The CDR3 is 16 residues long. Germline CDR1 is MGHRA and CDR2 is YSYEKL. CDR3 residues: CASSPRQGPRDYGYTF. DNA of the CDR3: TGCGCCAGCAGCCCCCGGCAGGGCCCCAGGGACTATGGCTACACCTTC.